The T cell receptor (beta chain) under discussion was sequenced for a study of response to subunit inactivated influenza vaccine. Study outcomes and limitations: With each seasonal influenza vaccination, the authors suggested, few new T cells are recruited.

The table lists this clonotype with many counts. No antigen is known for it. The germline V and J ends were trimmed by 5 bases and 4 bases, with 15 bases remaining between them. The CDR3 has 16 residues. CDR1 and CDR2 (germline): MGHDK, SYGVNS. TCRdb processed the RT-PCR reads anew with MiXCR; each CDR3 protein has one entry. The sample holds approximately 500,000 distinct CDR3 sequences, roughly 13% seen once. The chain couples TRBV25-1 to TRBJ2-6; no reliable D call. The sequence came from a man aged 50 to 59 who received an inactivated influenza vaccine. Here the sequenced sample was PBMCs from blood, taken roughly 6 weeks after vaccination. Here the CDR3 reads CASSPSAGSGANVLTF. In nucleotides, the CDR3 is TGTGCCAGCAGTCCCTCGGCAGGATCCGGGGCCAACGTCCTGACTTTC.